This TCR beta chain was retrieved from a study of Ad26.COV2.S vaccination and SARS-CoV-2 variants (dated by TCRdb to the early 2020s). General notes on the study: Donors in the vaccine arm were drawn from COV1001, a phase I-IIa trial of Ad26.COV2.S in healthy adults that was multicentre, randomized, double-blind and placebo-controlled. Trial participants were randomized into five groups of five: low-dose or high-dose Ad26.COV2.S given once or twice, or placebo on both occasions. TCRbeta repertoire sequencing served as the tool for gauging how specific and how broad the SARS-CoV-2-reactive T cell receptors were following Ad26.COV2.S vaccination. Blinding of investigators to trial group allocation was maintained during experiments and outcome assessment. A total of roughly 30 samples were included in the TCR-sequenced set, comprising roughly 19 Ad26.COV2.S vaccine recipients, 5 placebo recipients and 8 SARS-CoV-2 convalescent individuals. Ad26.COV2.S was administered intramuscularly at 5 x 10^10 or 1 x 10^11 viral particles, either as a single shot or as two shots given 56 days apart.

What the study reported, not specific to this receptor: Substantial breadth of spike-specific CD8+ and CD4+ T cell responses was reported after vaccination. Ad26.COV2.S recipients had higher spike-specific TCR breadth than placebo recipients (P = 0.0014). The authors noted that total T cell responses may have been underestimated by the TCR breadth and depth analyses. Non-spike TCR breadth was comparable between vaccine and placebo recipients, consistent with the vaccine containing only spike. Comparing responses between vaccine doses or regimens was not something the study was powered to do.

Concerning this clone: Its cognate antigen has yet to be identified. There are no base qualities to consult, and no much larger clone falls within one base.

The immunoSEQ Assay was used to sequence TCRbeta CDR3 regions. After extraction, genomic DNA underwent amplification by bias-controlled multiplex PCR, followed by high-throughput sequencing. In the authors' own workflow: Collapsing and filtering of sequences were performed to quantify the absolute abundance of each unique TCRbeta CDR3 region. Usable DNA was measured by amplifying reference genes present in all nucleated cells, and TCRbeta template counts were normalized to that usable DNA to estimate T cell fraction. Repertoire TCRs were annotated as SARS-CoV-2-specific by exact matching of V gene, CDR3 amino acid sequence and J gene to a known reactive TCR set. MIRA supplied the reference SARS-CoV-2 TCR set, which was filtered for enrichment in COVID-19-positive ImmuneCODE repertoires so that public or cross-reactive TCRs were removed. Drawing on the MIRA antigens, annotated TCRs were analysed further at the level of specific ORF or position within ORF. Breadth was defined as annotated unique rearrangements over total unique productive rearrangements; depth was the summed frequency of those rearrangements. Two-sided Wilcoxon rank-sum tests were applied when comparing TCR breadth between groups. The clones in this table, taken by TCRdb from immuneACCESS, are in-frame only. Not every clone is retained; where verified, under half of the shortfall comes from an unresolved V gene, and the cause of the rest is unknown. The DNA gave D and trimming, while V, J and clone size come from that table. The sample table lists some 300,000 clones, about 82% of them with a count of one. The top ten hold 1.5% to 2.5% of the sample.

Sample treatment or condition, as interpreted from the label and publication: roughly 18 received Ad26.COV2.S at low or high dose, single or two shots; 5 received placebo; per-sample allocation not given. For vaccine and placebo recipients, repertoires were sequenced using samples collected on day 63 after the first injection. In Cohort 1b, 25 or so adults aged 18-55 years were enrolled at a single site in Boston, USA, between 29 July and 7 August 2020. Ad26.COV2.S was a replication-incompetent adenovirus type 26 vector that expressed a prefusion-stabilized SARS-CoV-2 spike protein derived from the original Wuhan strain. The germline ends are 13 bases apart after V is trimmed by 8 bases and J by 2 bases. The germline V gene specifies MNHEY as CDR1 and SVGAGI as CDR2. The CDR3 numbers 13 residues from cysteine through phenylalanine. Just CDR3 DNA is preserved here, 39 bases in frame from base 1.

Material: peripheral blood, obtained in a trial of Ad26.COV2.S vaccine versus placebo. The sequence came from a person aged 18-65 years who received the Ad26.COV2.S COVID-19 vaccine or a placebo. The chain joins TRBV6-5 to TRBJ2-7, with the D gene not confidently named. The CDR3 is CASVSGQTYEQYF. In nucleotide form, the sequence is TGTGCCAGCGTATCGGGCCAGACCTACGAGCAGTACTTC.